A single sample is the source of the 23 T cell receptor beta chains below, sequenced in a study of regulatory T cells in long-lasting Graves disease. The time point was: newly diagnosed GD, antithyroid drugs for less than 3 months. The TCR library was made from RNA extracted from PBMCs. Researchers made TCR beta libraries by using iRepertoire HTBI primers and running Arm-PCR on CDR3 regions. One entry per CDR3 protein, called by TCRdb with MiXCR from the multiplex PCR reads. Seen here are 550,000 to 650,000 distinct CDR3 sequences, about 16% observed once, and the top ten hold more than 10%. The sample was also reused in another study, on T cells in Graves' hyperthyroidism and ophthalmopathy.

The sample in question was peripheral blood mononuclear cells (PBMCs), obtained at new diagnosis, from a patient treated with antithyroid drugs. Receptor source: a man aged 18 to 29 with Graves disease.

This clonotype has at least ten counts. The genes are TRBV5-4 and TRBJ2-5, with TRBD2 matching 10 bases. Germline V gives CDR1 SGHNT, CDR2 YYREEE (reference sequence). V shed 2 bases, J shed 4 bases, and the junction held 2 bases outside the gene matches. This CDR3 has 14 residues. Written as DNA, the CDR3 is TGTGCCAGCAGCTTCGGGACTAGCGCAGAGACCCAGTACTTC. This sequence encodes CASSFGTSAETQYF.

This clonotype was found many times. The chain has TRBV2 and TRBJ2-7; TRBD1 matches 9 bases. This CDR3 has 16 amino acids. V dropped 4 bases and J dropped 6; count of bases not matched to a gene: 13. Germline CDR1 SNHLY, CDR2 FYNNEI. CDR3 sequence reads: CASSAVRTGDSLEQYF. CDR3 DNA: TGTGCCAGCAGTGCAGTTCGGACAGGGGACTCCCTCGAGCAGTACTTC. The full variable domain, in which reference TRBV2 and TRBJ2-7 provide the parts outside the CDR3, is EPEVTQTPSHQVTQMGQEVILRCVPISNHLYFYWYRQILGQKVEFLVSFYNNEISEKSEIFDDQFSVERPDGSNFTLKIRSTKLEDSAMYFCASSAVRTGDSLEQYFGPGTRLTVT.

The chain has TRBV13 and TRBJ2-6; D is ambiguous. In germline, CDR1 is PRHDT, CDR2 FYEKMQ (reference sequence). The CDR3 is made up of 15 amino acids. Trimming removed 2 bases from V and 0 bases from J, with 5 bases in between. The CDR3 here is CASSLLTSGANVLTF. The DNA for the CDR3 is TGTGCCAGCAGCTTACTCACCTCTGGGGCCAACGTCCTGACTTTC.

This clonotype was found many times. V gene TRBV6-1 combines with J gene TRBJ1-4; 8 nucleotides agree with TRBD1. This CDR3 has 15 residues. Trimming took 7 bases from V and 5 from J; bases not matched to a gene: 9. Germline V CDR1 and CDR2: MNHNS, SASEGT. The CDR3 DNA reads TGTGCCAGCACTACCCGGGACAGGAGGAATGAAAAACTGTTTTTT. Its protein is CASTTRDRRNEKLFF.

There are many counts of this clonotype. The chain links TRBV30 to TRBJ2-1, with 10 bases fitting TRBD2. There are 14 residues in the CDR3. In germline, CDR1 is GTSNPN, CDR2 SVGIG (reference sequence). The V gene end was trimmed by 4 bases and the J gene end by 8 bases; junction bases not matched to a gene: 8. The CDR3 reads CAWTRSGREDEQFF. DNA for the CDR3: TGTGCCTGGACCCGAAGCGGGAGGGAGGATGAGCAGTTCTTC.

V gene TRBV6-1 combines with J gene TRBJ2-2, with 8 bases identical to TRBD1. The germline gives CDR1 MNHNS, CDR2 SASEGT. V trimming: 6 bases; J trimming: 3 bases; junction bases outside the gene matches: 18. The CDR3 consists of 19 residues. CDR3 nucleotides: TGTGCCAGCAGCCGAGGACAGGGAGGCCGGTTGGGCTACACCGGGGAGCTGTTTTTT. Translating gives CASSRGQGGRLGYTGELFF.

This clonotype occurred many times. The V call is TRBV2, the J call TRBJ2-3; 8 bases fit TRBD2. This CDR3 region has 14 residues. Looked up from germline, CDR1 is SNHLY and CDR2 is FYNNEI. The V segment lost 6 bases and the J segment 3 bases; nucleotides outside the gene matches: 5. In DNA form, the CDR3 reads TGTGCCAGCAGCCGCAGCGGGAGAACAGATACGCAGTATTTT. Protein product: CASSRSGRTDTQYF.

This chain uses TRBV19 with TRBJ1-1, with unresolved D. The CDR3 is made up of 14 amino acids. The germline V and J ends were trimmed by 2 bases and 6 bases, with 13 bases remaining between them. Germline V CDR1 and CDR2: LNHDA, SQIVND (reference sequence). The CDR3 here is CASSISRHPPEAFF. DNA for the CDR3: TGTGCCAGTAGTATATCGCGACACCCCCCTGAAGCTTTCTTT.

J is TRBJ1-4 and V is TRBV9; weak D call: TRBD1 (6 bases). V was shortened by 0 bases and J by 5 bases, with 11 bases between the two germline ends. The CDR3 sequence is 15 residues long. CDR1 SGDLS and CDR2 YYNGEE come from the germline V gene. The CDR3 coding sequence is TGTGCCAGCAGCGTAGATGGACAGCCGAATGAAAAACTGTTTTTT. Translating it yields CASSVDGQPNEKLFF.

Regarding this clonotype: This may be a read error: a much more frequent sequence differs by one nucleotide. The rearrangement uses TRBV7-3 and TRBJ2-7; 8 bases map to TRBD1. Germline V lookup: CDR1 SGHTA, CDR2 FQGTGA. This CDR3 spans 17 amino acids. The chain's CDR3 is CASSLTRAGQGSCEQYF. CDR3 sequence (DNA): TGTGCCAGCAGCCTTACCCGGGCCGGACAGGGTTCCTGCGAGCAGTACTTC.

This clonotype showed up many times. The chain joins TRBV12-3 or TRBV12-4 to TRBJ2-5; maybe TRBD2 (5 bases). V shed 1 base and J shed 4 bases, with 7 bases lying between them. The CDR3 loop spans 13 amino acids. This CDR3 is CASSLGLAETQYF. DNA of the CDR3: TGTGCCAGCAGTTTAGGGCTAGCAGAGACCCAGTACTTC.

The chain recombines TRBV12-5 with TRBJ2-2; D call uncertain. The CDR3 runs 14 residues. Germline CDR1 and CDR2: LGHNT and FRNRAP. V lost 7 bases and J lost 0, with 9 bases in between. Here the CDR3 DNA reads TGTGCTAGTGATGTGACGACGAACACCGGGGAGCTGTTTTTT. This translates into CASDVTTNTGELFF.

This clonotype was counted ten times or more. CDR3 nucleotides: TGCGCCAGCAGCTTGGGCCCTCCAGGGGCCCTTTCCTTGAACACTGAAGCTTTCTTT. Its protein product is CASSLGPPGALSLNTEAFF. V and J are TRBV5-1 and TRBJ1-1, with TRBD1 as a possible D gene (6 bases). V was shortened by 0 bases and J by 0 bases, with 21 bases between the two germline ends. The germline CDR1 and CDR2 sequences are SGHRS and YFSETQ. The CDR3 spans 19 residues. The full variable domain, its missing parts supplied by reference TRBV5-1 and TRBJ1-1, is KAGVTQTPRYLIKTRGQQVTLSCSPISGHRSVSWYQQTPGQGLQFLFEYFSETQRNKGNFPGRFSGRQFSNSRSEMNVSTLELGDSALYLCASSLGPPGALSLNTEAFFGQGTRLTVV.

This chain joins TRBV30 and TRBJ2-5; D may be TRBD2 (6 bases). V shed 4 bases and J shed 1 base, with 13 bases lying between them. The CDR3 covers 14 residues. Germline V lookup: CDR1 GTSNPN, CDR2 SVGIG (reference sequence). DNA for the CDR3: TGTGCCTGGACCGGGGGTCAGAGCCAAGAGACCCAGTACTTC. It is translated as CAWTGGQSQETQYF. Drawing the rest from reference TRBV30 and TRBJ2-5, the complete variable domain is SQTIHQWPATLVQPVGSPLSLECTVEGTSNPNLYWYRQAAGRGLQLLFYSVGIGQISSEVPQNLSASRPQDRQFILSSKKLLLSDSGFYLCAWTGGQSQETQYFGPGTRLLVL.

At least ten counts were recorded for this clonotype. This rearrangement joins TRBV12-3 or TRBV12-4 to TRBJ1-1; weak D call: TRBD1 (5 bases). Trimming took off 1 base at V and 4 bases at J, with 16 bases between the two ends. CDR3 length: 16 amino acids. CDR3 amino acids: CASSLGTWRGGTEAFF. The CDR3 DNA reads as TGTGCCAGCAGTTTAGGGACTTGGAGGGGCGGCACTGAAGCTTTCTTT.

Only a few counts were recorded for this clonotype. The chain links TRBV27 to TRBJ1-5; tentative D call: TRBD1 (6 bases). The CDR3 extends over 19 amino acids. V was pared by 1 base and J by 0 bases, with 19 bases between. The germline gives CDR1 MNHEY, CDR2 SMNVEV (reference sequence). CDR3 region: CASSLFQDSGKHSNQPQHF. CDR3 in DNA: TGTGCCAGCAGTTTATTTCAGGACAGCGGCAAACATAGCAATCAGCCCCAGCATTTT.

The V call is TRBV28, the J call TRBJ1-6, with D possibly being TRBD1 (6 bases). Germline values: CDR1 MDHEN, CDR2 SYDVKM. The V end lost 4 bases, the J end lost 1 base, and 11 bases lay between the germline ends. The CDR3 consists of 16 residues. CDR3 nucleotide sequence: TGTGCCAGCAGTTATGGGGGGCCGTCCTATAATTCACCCCTCCACTTT. Translated: CASSYGGPSYNSPLHF.

The table lists this clonotype with many counts. CDR3 sequence: CSARTLNTEAFF. The CDR3 DNA is TGCAGTGCTAGGACCCTGAACACTGAAGCTTTCTTT. The chain has TRBV20-1 and TRBJ1-1; D is uncertain. Germline CDR1 is DFQATT and CDR2 is SNEGSKA (reference sequence). The CDR3 has 12 residues. V was cut by 3 bases and J by 0 bases, with 5 bases left in between.

This clonotype occurred many times. The rearrangement uses TRBV13 and TRBJ1-1; possibly TRBD1 for D (5 bases). V was shortened by 6 bases and J by 0 bases, with 11 bases between the two germline ends. Per germline, CDR1 PRHDT and CDR2 FYEKMQ (reference sequence). The CDR3 consists of 14 residues. CDR3 DNA: TGTGCCAGCAGACCAGGGTTGTTGAACACTGAAGCTTTCTTT. Its protein product is CASRPGLLNTEAFF.

This clonotype occurred a few times. This chain uses TRBV11-2 with TRBJ1-3, with D possibly being TRBD1 (6 bases). The germline V gene has CDR1 SGHAT and CDR2 FQNNGV. CDR3 length equals 15 residues. The V gene lost 6 bases and the J gene lost 2 bases, with 14 bases spanning the gap. The CDR3, as DNA: TGTGCCAGCAGTCTTGACCCAGGGGCTGGAAACACCATATATTTT. Translation: CASSLDPGAGNTIYF.

This clonotype was observed a handful of times. The J gene is TRBJ2-7, the V gene TRBV30, with 14 bases lining up with TRBD2. The length of the CDR3 is 19 residues. Germline CDR1 GTSNPN, CDR2 SVGIG (reference sequence). The V and J ends lost 3 bases and 4 bases, in that order; junction bases with no gene match: 17. The CDR3 here is CAWRRTSGRKRIGNYEQYF. In DNA form, the CDR3 reads TGTGCCTGGAGGCGGACTAGCGGGAGGAAACGAATTGGAAATTACGAGCAGTACTTC.

This clonotype has only a few counts. V and J are TRBV7-9 and TRBJ1-1; a possible D gene is TRBD1 (5 bases). This CDR3 has 16 amino acids. Deletions cut 0 bases from V and 3 bases from J, with 14 bases between. The germline gives CDR1 SEHNR, CDR2 FQNEAQ (reference sequence). The chain's CDR3 is CASSLAAGPQDTEAFF. The CDR3 DNA sequence: TGTGCCAGCAGCTTAGCCGCGGGGCCCCAGGACACTGAAGCTTTCTTT.

This clonotype turned up a few times. The rearrangement joins TRBV5-1 to TRBJ2-1; 10 bases fit TRBD2. The CDR3 has 15 residues. The V gene's germline CDR1 is SGHRS and CDR2 YFSETQ. With V trimmed by 0 bases and J by 8 bases, 5 bases remained unmatched. The CDR3 DNA reads as TGCGCCAGCAGCTTGGGGCTAGCGGGAGCGTATGAGCAGTTCTTC. Encoded protein: CASSLGLAGAYEQFF.